This TCR beta chain came from a study of blood T cell repertoires in COVID-19. Study in general: Some COVID-19 samples were acute and others convalescent; all came from the United States, Italy and Spain. From T cells, B-cell-depleted T cells, or PBMCs came the material, which was cDNA or gDNA.

This clone has just one count. As handled by the study authors: For nucleated cells, counts were estimated from reference gene primer amplification. Profiling relied on immunoSEQ multiplex PCR, and the TCRdb table lists in-frame clones only, not all of them. Clonal size and the V and J genes are those of that table, whereas D and trimming came from the DNA. Here the sample spans 66,000 or so clones, about 82% being singletons. This CDR3 is built from 15 residues. Germline CDR1 MRHNA, CDR2 SNTAGT. Trimming at V came to 3 bases and at J to 10 bases, leaving 7 bases not matched to a gene. The sequence was collected from a man aged 50 or older with active COVID-19. Material: peripheral blood. V and J are TRBV6-4 and TRBJ1-6; 9 bases fit TRBD1. The CDR3 coding sequence is TGTGCCAGCAGTGAGAGCGTTGGACAGGGGTCACCCCTCCACTTT. Amino acid sequence: CASSESVGQGSPLHF.